This TCR beta chain was captured in a study of cytomegalovirus exposure and HLA in healthy donors. This CDR3 region has 14 residues. With V trimmed by 5 bases and J by 8 bases, 5 bases remained unmatched. Germline CDR1 reads MNHNS; CDR2 reads SASEGT. In the PCR, 60 Vbeta and 13 Jbeta primers were used. Sequenced by immunoSEQ multiplex PCR; TCRdb stores in-frame clones only, minus some. The sample table includes 70,000 or so clones. This sequence joins TRBV6-1 and TRBJ1-5; TRBD1 matches 11 bases. Specimen: PBMCs. The origin of this receptor is a female donor in good health and CMV-seropositive. In nucleotides, the CDR3 is TGTGCCAGCAGTCCCGGACAGGGGGCTGAGCCCCAGCATTTT. Translating gives CASSPGQGAEPQHF.